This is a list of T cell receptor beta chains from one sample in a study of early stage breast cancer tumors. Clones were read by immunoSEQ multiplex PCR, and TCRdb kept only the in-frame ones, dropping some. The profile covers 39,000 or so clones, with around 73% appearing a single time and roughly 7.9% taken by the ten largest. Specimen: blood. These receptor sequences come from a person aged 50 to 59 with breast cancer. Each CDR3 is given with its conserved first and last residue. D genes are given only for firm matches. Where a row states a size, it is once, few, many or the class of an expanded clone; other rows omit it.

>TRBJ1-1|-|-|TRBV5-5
CASSLLSEAFF
TGTGCCAGCAGCTTGTTGAGTGAAGCTTTCTTT
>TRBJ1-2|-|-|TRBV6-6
CASSPDVGGRYGYTF
TGTGCCAGCAGCCCTGATGTAGGGGGACGATATGGCTACACCTTC
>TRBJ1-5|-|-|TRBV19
CASSRDNGNQPQHF
TGTGCCAGTAGCAGGGACAACGGCAATCAGCCCCAGCATTTT
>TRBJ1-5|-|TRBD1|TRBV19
CASSTTGGNQPQHF
TGTGCCAGTAGTACCACAGGGGGCAATCAGCCCCAGCATTTT
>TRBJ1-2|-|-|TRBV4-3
CASSRGTGSYGYTF
TGCGCCAGCAGCCGGGGAACAGGGTCCTATGGCTACACCTTC
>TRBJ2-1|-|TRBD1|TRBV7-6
CASSSYRGNEQFF
TGTGCCAGCAGCTCCTACAGGGGGAATGAGCAGTTCTTC
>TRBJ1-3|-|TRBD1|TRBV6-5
CASRKTGDGNTIYF
TGTGCCAGCAGGAAAACAGGGGATGGAAACACCATATATTTT
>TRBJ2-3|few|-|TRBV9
CASKAPGDTQYF
TGTGCCAGCAAAGCGCCTGGAGATACGCAGTATTTT
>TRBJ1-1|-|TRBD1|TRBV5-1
CASSFGTGANTEAFF
TGCGCCAGCAGCTTTGGGACAGGGGCGAACACTGAAGCTTTCTTT
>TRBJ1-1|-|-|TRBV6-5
CASSPEWGPEAFF
TGTGCCAGCAGCCCCGAGTGGGGGCCTGAAGCTTTCTTT
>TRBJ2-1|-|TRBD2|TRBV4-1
CASSHTGTSGYNEQFF
TGCGCCAGCAGCCACACCGGGACTAGCGGTTACAATGAGCAGTTCTTC
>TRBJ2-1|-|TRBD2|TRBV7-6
CASSLFGSGGYNEQFF
TGTGCCAGCAGCTTATTTGGTAGCGGGGGTTACAATGAGCAGTTCTTC
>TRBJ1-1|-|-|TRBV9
CASSPSGAGEAFF
TGTGCCAGCAGCCCCAGTGGAGCAGGGGAAGCTTTCTTT
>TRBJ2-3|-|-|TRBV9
CASSVGLGTDTQYF
TGTGCCAGCAGCGTAGGACTAGGCACAGATACGCAGTATTTT
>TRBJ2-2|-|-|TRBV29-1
CSVDGGAVTGELFF
TGCAGCGTTGATGGGGGCGCCGTGACCGGGGAGCTGTTTTTT
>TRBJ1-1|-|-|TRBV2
CASSVIEMNTEAFF
TGTGCCAGCAGTGTTATAGAAATGAACACTGAAGCTTTCTTT
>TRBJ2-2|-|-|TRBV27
CASRRSSGELFF
TGTGCCAGCAGGCGGAGCTCCGGGGAGCTGTTTTTT
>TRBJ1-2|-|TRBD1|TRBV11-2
CASSPGNRGIYGYTF
TGTGCCAGCAGCCCAGGGAACAGGGGGATTTATGGCTACACCTTC
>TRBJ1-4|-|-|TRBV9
CASSVSIATNEKLFF
TGTGCCAGCAGCGTTTCAATTGCAACTAATGAAAAACTGTTTTTT
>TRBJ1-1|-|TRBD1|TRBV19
CASSITGDREGRNF
TGTGCCAGTAGTATTACAGGGGACAGGGAAGGGAGGAACTTT
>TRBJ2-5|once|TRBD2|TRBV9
CASSEGTSGGGETQYF
TGTGCCAGCAGCGAGGGGACTAGCGGGGGTGGGGAGACCCAGTACTTC
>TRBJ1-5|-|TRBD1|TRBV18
CASSLTGNSNQPQHF
TGTGCCAGCTCACTGACAGGGAATAGCAATCAGCCCCAGCATTTT
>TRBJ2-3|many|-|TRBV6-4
CASSSGSTDTQYF
TGTGCCAGCAGTAGCGGGAGCACAGATACGCAGTATTTT
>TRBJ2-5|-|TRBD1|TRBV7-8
CASSFTGVETQYF
TGTGCCAGCAGCTTTACAGGGGTGGAGACCCAGTACTTC
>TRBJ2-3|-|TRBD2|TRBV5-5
CASSYGTSGTQYF
TGTGCCAGCAGCTACGGGACTAGCGGTACGCAGTATTTT
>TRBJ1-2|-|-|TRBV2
CARDSENYGYTF
TGTGCCAGAGACAGCGAAAACTATGGCTACACCTTC
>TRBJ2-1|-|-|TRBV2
CASSQRRVGNEQFF
TGTGCCAGCAGTCAAAGGAGGGTCGGCAATGAGCAGTTCTTC
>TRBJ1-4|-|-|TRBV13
CASSPTSATNEKLFF
TGTGCCAGCAGCCCCACTTCTGCGACTAATGAAAAACTGTTTTTT
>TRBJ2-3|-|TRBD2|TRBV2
CASSVLAGLGDTQYF
TGTGCCAGCAGTGTCCTAGCGGGGTTAGGAGATACGCAGTATTTT
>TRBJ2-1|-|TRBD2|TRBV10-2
CASRLAGGPGNEQFF
TGCGCCAGCAGGCTAGCGGGAGGGCCGGGGAATGAGCAGTTCTTC
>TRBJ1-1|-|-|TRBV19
CASSARQPNTEAFF
TGTGCCAGTAGTGCCCGACAGCCGAACACTGAAGCTTTCTTT
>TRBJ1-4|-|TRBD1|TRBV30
CAFTGTGVEKLFF
TGTGCCTTCACCGGGACAGGGGTTGAAAAACTGTTTTTT
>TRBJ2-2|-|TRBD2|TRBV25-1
CASSEPGGAGGIGGELFF
TGTGCCAGCAGTGAACCCGGCGGAGCGGGAGGGATTGGCGGGGAGCTGTTTTTT
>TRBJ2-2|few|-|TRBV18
CASSPLAGDTGELFF
TGTGCCAGCTCACCACTGGCAGGGGACACCGGGGAGCTGTTTTTT
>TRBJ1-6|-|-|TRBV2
CASRGARSSPLHF
TGTGCCAGCAGAGGGGCGCGAAGTTCACCCCTCCACTTT
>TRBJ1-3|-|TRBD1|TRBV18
CASSDRAGNTIYF
TGTGCCAGCTCAGACAGGGCTGGAAACACCATATATTTT
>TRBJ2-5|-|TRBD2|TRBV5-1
CASSSSGGAVQETQYF
TGCGCCAGCAGCTCCAGCGGGGGGGCCGTTCAAGAGACCCAGTACTTC
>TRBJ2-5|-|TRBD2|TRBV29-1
CSVPGLGIETQYF
TGCAGCGTCCCGGGACTAGGCATTGAGACCCAGTACTTC
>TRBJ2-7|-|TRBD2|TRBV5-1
CASSDRPSGRAPYEQYF
TGCGCCAGCAGCGATCGGCCAAGCGGGAGGGCCCCCTACGAGCAGTACTTC
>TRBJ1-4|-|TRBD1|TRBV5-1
CASSFTGGVMEKLFF
TGCGCCAGCAGCTTTACAGGGGGGGTAATGGAAAAACTGTTTTTT